These 20 T cell receptor beta chains originate from one sample sequenced in a study of cytomegalovirus exposure and HLA in healthy donors. It was with 60 Vbeta and 13 Jbeta primers that the PCR ran. Method: immunoSEQ multiplex PCR; TCRdb's copy keeps in-frame clones and lacks some. The table includes under 200,000 clones, 62% detected once. Material for sequencing was PBMCs. These receptors all come from a man between 35 and 55 years old in good health and CMV-seronegative.

The chain couples TRBV19 to TRBJ1-2; a possible D gene is TRBD1 (6 bases). V was cut by 7 bases and J by 3 bases, with 21 bases left in between. The CDR3 spans 16 residues. Looked up from germline, CDR1 is LNHDA and CDR2 is SQIVND (reference sequence). The CDR3 DNA reads TGTGCCAGTACCAATCCGGGGGGCTTAGGGGACTATGGCTACACCTTC. Translated: CASTNPGGLGDYGYTF.

This chain links TRBV30 with TRBJ1-1, with D maybe TRBD1 (6 bases). The germline V gene has CDR1 GTSNPN and CDR2 SVGIG (reference sequence). V lost 5 bases and J 8 bases, leaving 18 bases between the germline ends. The CDR3 spans 13 residues. CDR3 loop: CAWGVQGGLEAFF. DNA for the CDR3: TGTGCCTGGGGGGTACAGGGCGGGCTCGAAGCTTTCTTT.

This clone was counted a few times. The chain is built from TRBV6-1 and TRBJ1-6; D not resolved. The V gene lost 7 bases and the J gene lost 0 bases, with 4 bases spanning the gap. CDR3 length: 13 amino acids. Germline assignment: CDR1 MNHNS and CDR2 SASEGT. The CDR3 DNA follows: TGTGCCAGCAAGAGCTCCTATAATTCACCCCTCCACTTT. Protein product: CASKSSYNSPLHF.

The chain couples TRBV6-1 to TRBJ2-7; D not resolved. Germline V lookup: CDR1 MNHNS, CDR2 SASEGT. Trimming stripped 8 bases from V and 2 bases from J, with 19 bases between. The CDR3 spans 15 residues. The CDR3 nucleotides read TGTGCCAGCCACCCGTTGGGCCCTAATACCTACGAGCAGTACTTC. Translation gives CASHPLGPNTYEQYF.

This clone came up once. The J gene is TRBJ2-3, the V gene TRBV28; maybe TRBD2 (6 bases). Germline loops: CDR1 MDHEN, CDR2 SYDVKM. The V gene lost 8 bases and the J gene lost 6 bases, with 18 bases spanning the gap. This CDR3 is built from 14 residues. The CDR3 DNA reads TGTGCCAGCGGACTAATGGGGGAGTCCGATACGCAGTATTTT. Translated, it gives CASGLMGESDTQYF.

The CDR3 here is CASRATGDGETQYF. The DNA of the CDR3 is TGCGCCAGCAGAGCCACAGGGGACGGGGAGACCCAGTACTTC. V usage is TRBV10-2 and J usage is TRBJ2-5; 7 positions match TRBD1. Trimming took 6 bases from V and 5 from J; bases not matched to a gene: 9. The CDR3 covers 14 residues. CDR1 and CDR2 from the germline V gene are WSHSY and SAAADI.

This clone has just a few counts. The V gene is TRBV4-3, the J gene TRBJ2-1, with TRBD2 identical over 11 bases. The CDR3 spans 17 residues. The ends lost 0 bases at V and 8 bases at J; junction bases unmatched: 9. The germline V gene has CDR1 LGHNA and CDR2 YSLEER. CDR3 DNA: TGCGCCAGCAGCCAAGATCTGGCTAGCGGGAGGCTGGATGAGCAGTTCTTC. Translated: CASSQDLASGRLDEQFF.

This clone has a single count. This chain uses TRBV29-1 with TRBJ1-1; maybe TRBD1 (5 bases). From germline, CDR1 is SQVTM and CDR2 ANQGSEA. Trimming took off 6 bases at V and 1 base at J, with 9 bases between the two ends. This CDR3 has 12 residues. The CDR3 is CSVVGQNTEAFF. CDR3 coding DNA: TGCAGCGTCGTAGGACAGAACACTGAAGCTTTCTTT.

The chain has TRBV5-1 and TRBJ2-3; 9 bases align to TRBD2. Germline V gene sequence: CDR1 SGHRS, CDR2 YFSETQ. The CDR3 length is 19 residues. V shed 4 bases, J shed 4 bases, and the junction held 19 bases outside the gene matches. CDR3 in DNA: TGCGCCAGCAGCCCCACCGGGGGTAGCGGGAGAGTGCGCCCAGATACGCAGTATTTT. Residues: CASSPTGGSGRVRPDTQYF. The whole variable domain, remainder taken from reference TRBV5-1 and TRBJ2-3, is KAGVTQTPRYLIKTRGQQVTLSCSPISGHRSVSWYQQTPGQGLQFLFEYFSETQRNKGNFPGRFSGRQFSNSRSEMNVSTLELGDSALYLCASSPTGGSGRVRPDTQYFGPGTRLTVL.

The gene calls are TRBV27 and TRBJ1-2; 8 bases align to TRBD1. In germline, CDR1 is MNHEY, CDR2 SMNVEV (reference sequence). V lost 5 bases to trimming and J lost 6 bases; unmatched junction nucleotides: 5. The CDR3 has 13 residues. CDR3 nucleotides: TGTGCCAGCAGTGCCACAGGGGGTCATGGCTACACCTTC. Translating it yields CASSATGGHGYTF.

The chain uses TRBV4-3 and TRBJ2-5; maybe TRBD1 (6 bases). This CDR3 region has 15 residues. Per germline, CDR1 LGHNA and CDR2 YSLEER. V was trimmed by 4 bases and J by 5 bases, leaving 17 bases between them. The CDR3 spells CASSLEFRGWETQYF. The CDR3, as DNA: TGCGCCAGCAGCCTAGAGTTCAGGGGCTGGGAGACCCAGTACTTC.

V gene TRBV18 combines with J gene TRBJ2-5, with 9 bases that match TRBD1. The CDR3 consists of 13 residues. CDR1 and CDR2 from the germline V gene are KGHSH and LQKENI. V lost 8 bases to trimming and J lost 5 bases; unmatched junction nucleotides: 6. CDR3: CASGAGTGETQYF. CDR3 nucleotides: TGTGCCAGCGGGGCCGGGACAGGGGAGACCCAGTACTTC.

This clone was seen more than once but under ten times. V gene TRBV9 combines with J gene TRBJ2-7; 7 nucleotides match TRBD2. Trimming removed 3 bases from V and 4 bases from J; junction bases left unmatched: 7. CDR3 length: 14 amino acids. Germline CDR1 is SGDLS and CDR2 is YYNGEE. The CDR3: CASSARASGYEQYF. Written as DNA, the CDR3 is TGTGCCAGCAGCGCAAGGGCTAGCGGTTACGAGCAGTACTTC.

The chain couples TRBV19 to TRBJ2-3; TRBD1 agrees at 9 bases. The germline CDR1 and CDR2 sequences are LNHDA and SQIVND (reference sequence). V was clipped by 4 bases and J by 4 bases; unmatched bases: 6. The CDR3 sequence is 15 residues long. CDR3: CASSTSGQGSDTQYF. As DNA, the CDR3 is TGTGCCAGTAGTACCTCAGGACAGGGGTCAGATACGCAGTATTTT.

This sequence joins TRBV7-9 and TRBJ2-7, with a possible D match to TRBD2 (5 bases). CDR3 length equals 13 residues. Germline V gives CDR1 SEHNR, CDR2 FQNEAQ (reference sequence). The V end was cut by 5 bases, the J end by 7 bases, with 15 bases between. CDR3 protein: CASSPMATGEQYF. The CDR3 bases are TGTGCCAGCAGCCCTATGGCCACGGGGGAGCAGTACTTC.

The rearrangement links TRBV6-1 to TRBJ1-3, with a weak D call TRBD1 (6 bases). Germline CDR1 MNHNS, CDR2 SASEGT. The V and J ends lost 7 bases and 0 bases respectively, with 13 bases between them. The CDR3 sequence is 15 residues long. As DNA, the CDR3 is TGTGCCAGCAAATGGGACATATACTCTGGAAACACCATATATTTT. Its translation: CASKWDIYSGNTIYF.

CDR3 loop: CASSRGGTGELFF. CDR3 DNA sequence: TGTGCCAGCTCACGTGGGGGGACCGGGGAGCTGTTTTTT. J is TRBJ2-2 and V is TRBV7-9; weak D call: TRBD2 (6 bases). The CDR3 contains 13 residues. V shed 8 bases and J shed 5 bases, with 12 bases lying between them. The germline gives CDR1 SEHNR, CDR2 FQNEAQ (reference sequence).

This clone was seen only a few times. This chain joins TRBV5-6 and TRBJ2-7; 11 bases fit TRBD1. CDR1 is SGHDT, CDR2 YYEEEE, per germline. This CDR3 comprises 15 residues. V was clipped by 0 bases and J by 1 base; unmatched bases: 0. The CDR3 nucleotides read TGTGCCAGCAGCTTGGGGGACAGGGGGTCCTACGAGCAGTACTTC. Encoded protein: CASSLGDRGSYEQYF.

This sequence joins TRBV4-2 and TRBJ1-5; D remains unclear. CDR1 is LGHNA and CDR2 is YNFKEQ in the germline V gene. The V end lost 0 bases, the J end lost 6 bases, and 6 bases lay between the germline ends. The CDR3 sequence is 13 residues long. The CDR3 DNA reads as TGTGCCAGCAGCCAAGATTTACTTCAGCCCCAGCATTTT. It specifies CASSQDLLQPQHF.

V and J are TRBV2 and TRBJ2-5; 9 bases match TRBD2. The J call could be wrong; TRBJ2-7 is a better fit for the DNA end. Germline V gene data show CDR1 as SNHLY and CDR2 as FYNNEI. The length of the CDR3 is 16 residues. This CDR3 reads CASSASRLADGYEQYF. The CDR3 nucleotides read TGTGCCAGCAGTGCCTCCCGACTAGCGGACGGCTACGAGCAGTACTTC.